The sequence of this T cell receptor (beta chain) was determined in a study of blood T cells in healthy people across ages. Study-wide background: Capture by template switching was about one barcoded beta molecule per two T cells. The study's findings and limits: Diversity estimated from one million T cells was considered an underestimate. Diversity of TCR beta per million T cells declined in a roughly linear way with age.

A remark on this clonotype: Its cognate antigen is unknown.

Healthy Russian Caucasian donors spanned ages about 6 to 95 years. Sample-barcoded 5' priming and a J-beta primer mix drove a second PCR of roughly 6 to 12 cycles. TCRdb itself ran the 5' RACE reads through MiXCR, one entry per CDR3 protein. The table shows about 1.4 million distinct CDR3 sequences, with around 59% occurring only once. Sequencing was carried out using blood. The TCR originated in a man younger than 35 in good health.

The CDR3 coding sequence is TGTGCCAGCACCTCCACAACCTACCCTGAAGAGACCCAGTACTTC. Amino acids: CASTSTTYPEETQYF. This chain joins TRBV2 and TRBJ2-5; no firm D call. The CDR3 length is 15 residues. Germline V gene lookup returns CDR1 SNHLY and CDR2 FYNNEI. The V and J ends lost 7 bases and 3 bases respectively, with 18 bases between them.